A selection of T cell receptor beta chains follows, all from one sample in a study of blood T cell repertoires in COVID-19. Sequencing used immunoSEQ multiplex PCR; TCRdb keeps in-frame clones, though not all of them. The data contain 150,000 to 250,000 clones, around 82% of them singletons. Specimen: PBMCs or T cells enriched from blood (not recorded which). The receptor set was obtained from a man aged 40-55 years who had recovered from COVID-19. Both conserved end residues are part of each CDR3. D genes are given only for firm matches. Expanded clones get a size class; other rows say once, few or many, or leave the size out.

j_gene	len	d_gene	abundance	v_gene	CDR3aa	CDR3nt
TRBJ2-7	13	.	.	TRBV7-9	CASSPTESYEQYF	TGTGCCAGCAGCCCGACAGAGTCCTACGAGCAGTACTTC
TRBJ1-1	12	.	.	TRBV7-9	CASSLDNREAFF	TGTGCCAGCAGCTTAGATAACAGAGAAGCTTTCTTT
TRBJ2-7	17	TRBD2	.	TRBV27	CASSFAGASGKNYEQYF	TGTGCCAGCAGTTTCGCAGGTGCTAGCGGGAAGAACTACGAGCAGTACTTC
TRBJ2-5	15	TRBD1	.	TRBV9	CASSVRDRGLETQYF	TGTGCCAGCAGCGTCCGGGACAGGGGGCTCGAGACCCAGTACTTC
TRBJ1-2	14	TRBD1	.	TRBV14	CASSPLDRVTGYTF	TGTGCCAGCAGCCCTCTGGACAGGGTTACAGGCTACACCTTC
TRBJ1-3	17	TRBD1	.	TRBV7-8	CASSFSWDSSSGNTIYF	TGTGCCAGCAGCTTTAGTTGGGACAGCTCCTCTGGAAACACCATATATTTT
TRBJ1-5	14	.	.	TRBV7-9	CASSPGSINQPQHF	TGTGCCAGCAGCCCCGGGTCCATAAATCAGCCCCAGCATTTT
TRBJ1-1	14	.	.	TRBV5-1	CASSLDRANTEAFF	TGCGCCAGCAGCTTGGACAGGGCAAACACTGAAGCTTTCTTT
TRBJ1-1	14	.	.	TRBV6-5	CASILQGPNTEAFF	TGTGCCAGCATCCTACAGGGACCTAACACTGAAGCTTTCTTT
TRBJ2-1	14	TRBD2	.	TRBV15	CATSRDSGIGEQFF	TGTGCCACCAGCAGGGATAGCGGGATAGGTGAGCAGTTCTTC
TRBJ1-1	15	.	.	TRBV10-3	CAISETTGGGTEAFF	TGTGCCATCAGTGAGACGACAGGAGGCGGCACTGAAGCTTTCTTT
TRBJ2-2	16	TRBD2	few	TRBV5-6	CASSLYGRSNTGELFF	TGTGCCAGCAGCTTGTACGGGAGGTCGAACACCGGGGAGCTGTTTTTT
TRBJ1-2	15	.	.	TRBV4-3	CASSQLVLSFGGYTF	TGCGCCAGCAGCCAACTCGTATTATCCTTCGGTGGCTACACCTTC
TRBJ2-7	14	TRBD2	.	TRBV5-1	CASKVAGISYEQYF	TGCGCCAGCAAGGTAGCGGGGATCTCCTACGAGCAGTACTTC
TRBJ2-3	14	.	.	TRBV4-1	CASSLISGPDTQYF	TGCGCCAGCAGCCTTATTAGCGGTCCAGATACGCAGTATTTT
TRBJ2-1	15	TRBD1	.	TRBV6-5	CASSYGTGISGEQFF	TGTGCCAGCAGTTATGGGACAGGCATTTCGGGAGAGCAGTTCTTC
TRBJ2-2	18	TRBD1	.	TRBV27	CASSLLSWDRGHAGELFF	TGTGCCAGCAGTTTACTATCGTGGGACAGGGGTCACGCCGGGGAGCTGTTTTTT
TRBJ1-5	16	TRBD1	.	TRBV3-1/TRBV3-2	CASSQTGQGRNQPQHF	TGTGCCAGCAGTCAGACGGGACAGGGGCGCAATCAGCCCCAGCATTTT